This T cell receptor (beta chain) was identified in a study of regulatory T cells in long-lasting Graves disease. The CDR3 extends over 13 amino acids. CDR1 is SGHAT and CDR2 is FQNNGV in the germline V gene. The V and J ends lost 4 bases and 5 bases respectively, with 8 bases between them. Arm-PCR of CDR3 regions with iRepertoire HTBI primers generated TCR beta libraries. TCRdb called the multiplex PCR reads again in MiXCR, with one record for every CDR3 protein. Of hundreds of thousands of distinct CDR3 sequences detected, around 15% appear once; the ten largest clones hold 25% to 30%. Time point meaning: newly diagnosed GD, antithyroid drugs for less than 3 months. There was RNA extracted from PBMCs, and the TCR library was made from it. Study results and limitations: TRBV28, TRBJ1-2 and TRBJ2-5 were favored in persistent disease.

This clonotype occurred many times. Its antigen remains unidentified. The data also belong to a second study, concerning T cells in Graves' hyperthyroidism and ophthalmopathy. In that study: The study enrolled patients aged 18 to 65 with newly diagnosed hyperthyroidism of under 2 months' duration. The HTBI primer set served for first-round RT-PCR of the TCR CDR3. Blood also contained most expanded thyroid clonotypes above 0.001.

The rearrangement joins TRBV11-2 to TRBJ1-4; no clear D gene. The specimen was peripheral blood mononuclear cells (PBMCs), collected at new diagnosis, from a patient treated with antithyroid drugs. This receptor was identified in a man aged 35 to 55 with Graves disease. CDR3 in DNA: TGTGCCAGCAGCTCGCCAGTGAATGAAAAACTGTTTTTT. Translating it yields CASSSPVNEKLFF.